This entry lists 21 T cell receptor beta chains sequenced from one sample in a study of cytomegalovirus exposure and HLA in healthy donors. Both 60 Vbeta primers and 13 Jbeta primers went into the PCR. Generated by immunoSEQ multiplex PCR, the TCRdb table keeps only in-frame clones and is missing some. This table has under 200,000 clones, around 86% appearing once. The specimen sequenced was PBMCs. All receptors come from a man aged 35 to 55 in good health and CMV-seropositive.

This chain joins TRBV7-3 and TRBJ2-1; 8 bases agree with TRBD2. V shed 5 bases, J shed 8 bases, and the junction held 11 bases outside the gene matches. Germline loops: CDR1 SGHTA, CDR2 FQGTGA. CDR3 length equals 15 residues. The CDR3 DNA reads TGTGCCAGCAGCCCCGTTGCGGGGGGCCTGGATGAGCAGTTCTTC. Its protein product is CASSPVAGGLDEQFF.

This chain links TRBV13 with TRBJ2-3; maybe TRBD1 (6 bases). The ends were cut back, 0 bases at V and 3 bases at J, with 16 bases in the middle. This CDR3 region has 17 residues. Germline V gene data show CDR1 as PRHDT and CDR2 as FYEKMQ (reference sequence). Here the CDR3 DNA reads TGTGCCAGCAGCTTAGGGAATCAGGGGATGTCAACAGATACGCAGTATTTT. Translated, it gives CASSLGNQGMSTDTQYF.

This clone was found once. The V call is TRBV5-1, the J call TRBJ2-3; the match to TRBD1 covers 8 bases. This CDR3 is built from 17 residues. The junction had 12 bases not matched to a gene; V was cut back by 5 bases and J by 1 base. Germline V gives CDR1 SGHRS, CDR2 YFSETQ. For the CDR3, the DNA is TGCGCCAGCAGTTTAAACCCCGGGACAGGAGGCACAGATACGCAGTATTTT. Amino acid sequence: CASSLNPGTGGTDTQYF.

This chain links TRBV7-3 with TRBJ2-7, with 7 bases identical to TRBD1. This CDR3 is built from 14 residues. Trimming at V came to 6 bases and at J to 3 bases, leaving 8 bases not matched to a gene. Germline CDR1 and CDR2: SGHTA and FQGTGA. The CDR3: CASRWGQQGYEQYF. The CDR3 nucleotides read TGTGCCAGCAGATGGGGACAGCAGGGCTACGAGCAGTACTTC.

This clone has a single count. The chain employs TRBV11-3 and TRBJ2-1; 8 bases are shared with TRBD2. The J segment lost 4 bases and the V segment lost 5 bases, leaving 7 bases of the junction unmatched. Germline V gene data show CDR1 as SGHNT and CDR2 as YENEEA. This CDR3 is 15 amino acids long. The chain's CDR3 is CASSPYPSGYNEQFF. As DNA, the CDR3 is TGTGCCAGCAGCCCCTACCCTAGCGGGTACAATGAGCAGTTCTTC.

The V gene is TRBV5-1, the J gene TRBJ2-2, with 9 bases fitting TRBD2. The CDR3 runs 15 residues. The ends lost 4 bases at V and 2 bases at J; junction bases unmatched: 3. Germline V lookup: CDR1 SGHRS, CDR2 YFSETQ. In DNA form, the CDR3 reads TGCGCCAGCAGCATGGGACTAGCAAACACCGGGGAGCTGTTTTTT. Translation gives CASSMGLANTGELFF.

The chain has TRBV7-2 and TRBJ2-3, with 8 bases identical to TRBD2. Looked up from germline, CDR1 is SGHTA and CDR2 is FQGNSA. This CDR3 is built from 16 residues. V lost 3 bases and J lost 4; bases outside the gene matches: 9. This CDR3 reads CASSFERGSWSDTQYF. The DNA of the CDR3 is TGTGCCAGCAGCTTCGAGCGGGGGAGTTGGTCAGATACGCAGTATTTT.

V gene TRBV7-2 combines with J gene TRBJ1-6, with D maybe TRBD1 (5 bases). CDR1 and CDR2 (germline): SGHTA, FQGNSA. This CDR3 contains 15 residues. Trimming shortened V by 1 base and J by 11 bases, and 15 bases separated the two germline ends. CDR3 amino acids: CASSLGWGQNPPLHF. CDR3 coding DNA: TGTGCCAGCAGCTTAGGGTGGGGCCAGAATCCACCCCTCCACTTT. Full variable domain (remainder filled in from reference TRBV7-2 and TRBJ1-6): GAGVSQSPSNKVTEKGKDVELRCDPISGHTALYWYRQSLGQGLEFLIYFQGNSAPDKSGLPSDRFSAERTGGSVSTLTIQRTQQEDSAVYLCASSLGWGQNPPLHFGNGTRLTVT.

This chain joins TRBV2 and TRBJ1-5; tentatively, D is TRBD1 (5 bases). Looked up from germline, CDR1 is SNHLY and CDR2 is FYNNEI. The CDR3 contains 13 residues. With 7 bases removed from V and 7 bases from J, the gap between germline ends came to 14 bases. The CDR3: CASTVQGRQPQHF. In DNA, the CDR3 is TGTGCCAGCACCGTTCAGGGAAGACAGCCCCAGCATTTT.

The genes are TRBV27 and TRBJ2-2; possible D gene TRBD2, 7 bases. Germline assignment: CDR1 MNHEY and CDR2 SMNVEV (reference sequence). The CDR3 sequence is 15 residues long. The V end was cut by 6 bases, the J end by 4 bases, with 15 bases between. CDR3 in amino acids: CASRSGGAGTGELFF. CDR3 nucleotide sequence: TGTGCCAGCAGGTCTGGGGGGGCCGGCACCGGGGAGCTGTTTTTT.

The rearrangement joins TRBV11-2 to TRBJ2-1, with 9 bases matching TRBD2. This CDR3 is 17 amino acids long. Germline V gene data show CDR1 as SGHAT and CDR2 as FQNNGV. Germline trimming cut 0 bases from V and 9 bases from J; bases unmatched to any gene: 12. The CDR3: CASSLESGGGGWGEQFF. The CDR3 nucleotides are TGTGCCAGCAGCTTAGAGTCGGGCGGGGGGGGATGGGGTGAGCAGTTCTTC. Based on the CDR3 plus reference TRBV11-2 and TRBJ2-1, the full variable domain is EAGVAQSPRYKIIEKRQSVAFWCNPISGHATLYWYQQILGQGPKLLIQFQNNGVVDDSQLPKDRFSAERLKGVDSTLKIQPAKLEDSAVYLCASSLESGGGGWGEQFFGPGTRLTVL.

A few counts support this clone. V is TRBV5-1 and J is TRBJ2-7, with TRBD1 matching 9 bases. This CDR3 is built from 14 residues. Germline CDR1 and CDR2: SGHRS and YFSETQ. V trimming: 4 bases; J trimming: 5 bases; junction bases outside the gene matches: 7. The CDR3 loop is CASSIQGATNEQYF. The CDR3 nucleotides read TGCGCCAGCAGCATACAGGGGGCGACCAACGAGCAGTACTTC.

The chain carries TRBV5-1 and TRBJ2-3; TRBD2 matches at 13 bases. This CDR3 contains 18 residues. V was clipped by 3 bases and J by 5 bases; unmatched bases: 12. The germline V gene encodes CDR1 SGHRS and CDR2 YFSETQ. The CDR3 coding sequence is TGCGCCAGCAGCTCGGGGAGCGGACTAGCGGGGGCGGGAGATACGCAGTATTTT. It specifies CASSSGSGLAGAGDTQYF.

This clone was detected once. The chain couples TRBV6-5 to TRBJ2-3; 13 positions agree with TRBD2. V gave up 4 bases and J gave up 1 base; unmatched junction bases: 2. The length of the CDR3 is 16 residues. The germline CDR1 and CDR2 sequences are MNHEY and SVGAGI. CDR3 amino acids: CASSSGTSGGTDTQYF. For the CDR3, the DNA is TGTGCCAGCAGTTCCGGGACTAGCGGGGGCACAGATACGCAGTATTTT.

The CDR3 spells CASSRSPSYEQYF. CDR3 DNA sequence: TGTGCCAGCAGCCGCAGTCCCTCCTACGAGCAGTACTTC. The chain combines TRBV7-9 with TRBJ2-7, with D hard to call. CDR3 length: 13 residues. Germline CDR1 reads SEHNR; CDR2 reads FQNEAQ (reference sequence). Trimming pared 5 bases from V and 0 bases from J, leaving 8 bases between.

The J gene is TRBJ2-3, the V gene TRBV7-2; tentative D call: TRBD1 (5 bases). Trimming removed 0 bases from V and 6 bases from J, with 10 bases in between. Germline V lookup: CDR1 SGHTA, CDR2 FQGNSA. This CDR3 comprises 14 residues. The CDR3, as DNA: TGTGCCAGCAGCTTAGCAGGGGCGGTGGATACGCAGTATTTT. It translates to CASSLAGAVDTQYF.

The V and J genes are TRBV15 and TRBJ1-1; D is undetermined. Trimming shortened V by 0 bases and J by 8 bases, and 7 bases separated the two germline ends. The CDR3 is 12 residues long. From germline, CDR1 is LNHNV and CDR2 YYDKDF (reference sequence). The chain's CDR3 is CATSRDQAEAFF. DNA for the CDR3: TGTGCCACCAGCAGAGATCAGGCGGAAGCTTTCTTT. The whole variable domain, filled in from reference TRBV15 and TRBJ1-1, reads DAMVIQNPRYQVTQFGKPVTLSCSQTLNHNVMYWYQQKSSQAPKLLFHYYDKDFNNEADTPDNFQSRRPNTSFCFLDIRSPGLGDTAMYLCATSRDQAEAFFGQGTRLTVV.

This rearrangement joins TRBV10-3 to TRBJ2-5, with D tentatively TRBD1 (6 bases). Trimming shortened V by 0 bases and J by 1 base, and 9 bases separated the two germline ends. Germline V gene data show CDR1 as ENHRY and CDR2 as SYGVKD. The CDR3 is 15 amino acids. The CDR3 sequence: CAISESRGTQETQYF. In nucleotides, the CDR3 is TGTGCCATCAGTGAGTCAAGGGGGACCCAAGAGACCCAGTACTTC.

The rearrangement uses TRBV10-1 and TRBJ2-7, with TRBD1 matching over 10 bases. CDR1 and CDR2 (germline): WNHNN, SYGVQD (reference sequence). Losses at the gene ends were 0 bases for V and 2 bases for J; bases not matched to a gene: 4. CDR3 length: 16 amino acids. CDR3 DNA: TGCGCCAGCAGTGAGTCGATGGGGACAGGGGCCTACGAGCAGTACTTC. As protein: CASSESMGTGAYEQYF.

The chain links TRBV19 to TRBJ2-7, with 10 bases that match TRBD1. The CDR3 runs to 15 residues. Germline CDR1 LNHDA, CDR2 SQIVND (reference sequence). V was pared by 3 bases and J by 2 bases, with 4 bases of the junction left unmatched. CDR3 sequence: CASSIDRGLPYEQYF. In nucleotides, the CDR3 is TGTGCCAGTAGTATCGACAGGGGGCTTCCCTACGAGCAGTACTTC.

The chain joins TRBV12-5 to TRBJ2-1, with a weak D call TRBD2 (7 bases). CDR1 LGHNT and CDR2 FRNRAP come from the germline V gene. The V end was cut by 1 base, the J end by 0 bases, with 16 bases between. The length of the CDR3 is 18 residues. The CDR3 region has the DNA TGTGCTAGTGGTTTGGAAGGGTCAGGGGAGGGCTCCTACAATGAGCAGTTCTTC. Its translation is CASGLEGSGEGSYNEQFF.